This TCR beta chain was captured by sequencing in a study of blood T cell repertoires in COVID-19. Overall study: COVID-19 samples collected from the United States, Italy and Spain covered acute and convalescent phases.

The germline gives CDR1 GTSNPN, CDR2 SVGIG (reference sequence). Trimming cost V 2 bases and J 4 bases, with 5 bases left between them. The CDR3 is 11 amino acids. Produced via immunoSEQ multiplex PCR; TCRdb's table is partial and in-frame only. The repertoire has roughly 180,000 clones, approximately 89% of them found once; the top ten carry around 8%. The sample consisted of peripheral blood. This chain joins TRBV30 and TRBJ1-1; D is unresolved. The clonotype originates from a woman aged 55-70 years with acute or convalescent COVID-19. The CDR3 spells CAWSWSTEAFF. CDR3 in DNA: TGTGCCTGGAGTTGGAGCACTGAAGCTTTCTTT.